The present TCR beta chain was sequenced within a study of blood T cell repertoires in COVID-19. This clone was counted between two and nine times. The table came from immunoSEQ multiplex PCR; TCRdb's copy has only in-frame clones and leaves some out. The sample lists 150,000 to 200,000 clones, roughly 79% occurring once. The CDR3 consists of 18 residues. Germline values: CDR1 SQVTM, CDR2 ANQGSEA. With 4 bases clipped from V and 0 bases from J, the junction kept 16 bases outside the gene matches. Sequenced: peripheral blood. This chain joins TRBV29-1 and TRBJ1-2, with 8 bases lining up with TRBD1. This receptor was taken from a woman of 80 years or more with COVID-19, enrolled during active disease. The CDR3 is CSVVPQGAIGNANYGYTF. The DNA of the CDR3 is TGCAGCGTTGTCCCGCAGGGGGCGATAGGCAACGCTAACTATGGCTACACCTTC. Filled out from reference TRBV29-1 and TRBJ1-2, the complete variable domain reads SAVISQKPSRDICQRGTSLTIQCQVDSQVTMMFWYRQQPGQSLTLIATANQGSEATYESGFVIDKFPISRPNLTFSTLTVSNMSPEDSSIYLCSVVPQGAIGNANYGYTFGSGTRLTVV.